The 6 T cell receptor beta chains in this list originate from one sample, sequenced in a study of blood T cell repertoires in COVID-19. Libraries were prepared by immunoSEQ multiplex PCR; TCRdb keeps only in-frame clonotypes and omits some of them. The sample carries hundreds of thousands of clones, about 88% recorded once. The sample taken for sequencing was PBMCs or T cells enriched from blood (not recorded which). These receptors came from a woman aged 50 to 60 who had recovered from COVID-19.

The V gene is TRBV7-2, the J gene TRBJ2-5; 15 positions agree with TRBD2. Germline CDR1 and CDR2: SGHTA and FQGNSA. The CDR3 extends over 16 amino acids. V shed 5 bases and J 2 bases; nucleotides not matched to a gene: 3. DNA of the CDR3: TGTGCCAGCAGCCACGGACTAGCGGGGGGGCAAGAGACCCAGTACTTC. Its translation is CASSHGLAGGQETQYF.

This rearrangement joins TRBV7-9 to TRBJ2-2; no clear D gene. The germline V and J ends were trimmed by 5 bases and 6 bases, with 7 bases remaining between them. This CDR3 has 12 amino acids. Looked up from germline, CDR1 is SEHNR and CDR2 is FQNEAQ (reference sequence). The CDR3 bases are TGTGCCAGCAGCCCCCCTTCCGGGGAGCTGTTTTTT. Its translation is CASSPPSGELFF.

This sequence joins TRBV19 and TRBJ2-5; the match to TRBD1 covers 7 bases. The CDR3 covers 15 residues. V lost 5 bases to trimming and J lost 1 base; unmatched junction nucleotides: 7. Per the germline V gene, CDR1 is LNHDA and CDR2 is SQIVND (reference sequence). In DNA, the CDR3 is TGTGCCAGTAGTCCCCTTACAGGGGTCCAAGAGACCCAGTACTTC. Translated: CASSPLTGVQETQYF. The entire variable domain, with the rest obtained from reference TRBV19 and TRBJ2-5, is as follows: DGGITQSPKYLFRKEGQNVTLSCEQNLNHDAMYWYRQDPGQGLRLIYYSQIVNDFQKGDIAEGYSVSREKKESFPLTVTSAQKNPTAFYLCASSPLTGVQETQYFGPGTRLLVL.

The chain is built from TRBV30 and TRBJ1-4; no clear D gene. This CDR3 is built from 14 residues. Per germline, CDR1 GTSNPN and CDR2 SVGIG (reference sequence). V was cut by 2 bases and J by 3 bases, with 10 bases left in between. The CDR3 here is CAWSWRGANEKLFF. The CDR3 DNA reads as TGTGCCTGGAGTTGGCGCGGAGCTAATGAAAAACTGTTTTTT.

This clone was detected only a few times. This chain connects TRBV27 to TRBJ1-1; TRBD1 is a possible D gene (5 bases). CDR1 is MNHEY, CDR2 SMNVEV, per germline (reference sequence). The CDR3 runs 13 residues. Trimming took off 5 bases at V and 6 bases at J, with 13 bases between the two ends. For the CDR3, the DNA is TGTGCCAGCAGTCCGGCCGGGGGGGCTGAAGCTTTCTTT. It specifies CASSPAGGAEAFF.

This chain's CDR3 is CASSLQGTSGRLNEQFF. In DNA, the CDR3 is TGTGCCAGCAGCTTACAAGGGACTAGCGGGAGATTAAATGAGCAGTTCTTC. The V and J genes are TRBV7-2 and TRBJ2-1; 14 nucleotides align to TRBD2. The CDR3 extends over 17 amino acids. With V trimmed by 2 bases and J by 7 bases, 7 bases remained unmatched. Germline CDR1 and CDR2: SGHTA and FQGNSA. The entire variable domain, with the rest obtained from reference TRBV7-2 and TRBJ2-1, is as follows: GAGVSQSPSNKVTEKGKDVELRCDPISGHTALYWYRQSLGQGLEFLIYFQGNSAPDKSGLPSDRFSAERTGGSVSTLTIQRTQQEDSAVYLCASSLQGTSGRLNEQFFGPGTRLTVL.